This T cell receptor (beta chain) appears in the sequencing data of a study of cytomegalovirus exposure and HLA in healthy donors (dated by TCRdb to about 2017). Regarding the complete study: In an earlier analysis of several hundred of the donors, 276 Gb of sequence data and approximately 100 million unique TCR beta sequences from about 180 million T cells were reported. About 300 gigabases of sequencing data and 80 million or so unique TCR sequences were included in an early release covering roughly 600 HLA-typed donors. Of the roughly 390 genotyped donors, around 81% fell in the genetic ancestry cluster associated with self-reported Caucasian donors. The aim of the study was to test whether cataloging public T cell receptors could identify signatures of past pathogen exposure. Using immunosequencing, the study profiled T cell repertoires from 500 to 800 subjects and related those repertoires to cytomegalovirus serostatus. A separate validation cohort of 100 to 150 different subjects was used in addition to the roughly 700-subject first cohort. The study combined high-throughput TCR immunosequencing, statistical association of individual TCRs with disease status, and machine learning to predict cytomegalovirus infection status. A later analysis re-examined previously published TCR beta repertoires from roughly 650 donors and added high-resolution HLA genotyping to investigate patterns of TCR occurrence. Rather than drawing on any new phenotypic data, the later analysis identified candidate immune exposures from TCR beta sequences and the way those sequences occurred across donors. To decide whether each TCR beta V gene segment behaved as functional or pseudogenic, an earlier analysis of some 600 of the donors relied on high-throughput TCR beta sequencing. Alongside the repertoire data, information on donor age, sex, ethnicity and CMV serostatus was compiled. A later genetic analysis used genome-wide SNP genotypes for about 60% of the roughly 700 donors, treating that subset as a discovery cohort. Every repertoire in the discovery cohort had been generated on one and the same sequencing platform. Both class I and class II loci were covered by HLA typing, at four-digit resolution. Typing coverage differed by locus: A, B, C, DRB1 and DQB1 were typed in roughly 620-630 donors, DQA1 in about 500, DPA1 in 606, and DPB1 in about 450. Roughly five DR-DQ haplotypes were handled as single units for association and clustering, since linkage in the cohort was strong. Among about 370 genotyped donors of the cohort, an average of approximately 200,000 unique TCR beta nucleotide sequences was sequenced per donor, of which 15% to 20% were non-productive.

The paper as a whole reports these results and caveats: A group of highly shared sequence variants was considered likely to be a technical artifact of the sequencing pipeline. A later analysis reported that several top co-occurrence clusters appeared linked to parvovirus B19, influenza, CMV and Epstein-Barr virus. The study listed 150 to 200 TCR beta chains as associated with cytomegalovirus. A later analysis associated about 17,000 TCR beta sequences with specific HLA alleles at a false discovery rate of 0.05. Across donors, most TCR sequences were observed very rarely, whereas some public TCRs were present in many individuals. A later genetic analysis reported fewer N-insertions in productive TCRs among donors in an Asian-associated ancestry cluster than the roughly 700-donor mean. Linkage disequilibrium might explain the correlated functional status among segregating V segments, but an unknown experimental factor could not be excluded. Strong co-occurrence of HLA alleles, especially DR and DQ, made assigning TCR associations to individual alleles difficult. According to a later analysis, most CMV-associated TCR beta chains appeared to be HLA-restricted, and the HLA associations seemed to be driven largely by CMV exposure. A further reported finding was that TCR beta sequences accurately predicted the HLA-A and HLA-B alleles for most subjects in the first cohort. Around 16 rarely observed V segments, including chromosome 9 orphons, were excluded from the earlier analysis of several hundred of the donors because counts were too low. In both the original and validation cohorts, the classifier was reported to diagnose cytomegalovirus status with high specificity and sensitivity. In an earlier analysis of approximately 590 of the donors, most TCR beta V segments were observed in productive rearrangements about 87% or about 30% of the time, broadly matching IMGT annotations. The only immune exposure information available for the cohort was CMV serostatus. According to the authors, the approach could potentially be generalized to other disease states and immunological phenotypes. An association between a missense DCLRE1C variant and V-gene and J-gene trimming of TCR beta chains was found in a later genetic analysis and replicated in an independent cohort. Because the 87-base-pair reads could not distinguish some IMGT-functional V segments, including TRBV6-2 and TRBV6-3, those segments were excluded. This cohort had only TCR beta chains sequenced, and the lack of alpha or paired-chain data limited which features could be detected. Presence/absence analyses assumed roughly uniform sequencing depth across donors, an assumption that may not hold. Three of the identified cytomegalovirus-associated TCR beta chains were confirmed in vitro to be specific for cytomegalovirus antigens. Because some donors lacked HLA typing at each locus, the association tests relied only on the typed subset. In a later analysis, HLA-associated TCR beta chains showed more clonal expansion and lower generation probabilities than non-associated chains that were equally common. In a later analysis, TCR association rates were found to vary across HLA loci, with the most associated TCRs seen for DRB1 alleles and the fewest for HLA-C alleles.

In total, 666 healthy bone marrow donors made up the cohort. All cohort members were sampled while nominally healthy, although unrecorded immune exposures were likely present. The donor tested CMV seropositive and was one of the 289 seropositive cohort members. Every donor gave a peripheral blood sample, and the peripheral blood mononuclear cells from that sample were used for TCR beta sequencing. Genomic DNA was extracted from the blood cell samples with the Qiagen DNeasy Blood Extraction Kit. With respect to this clone: This clone's antigen is unknown.

The method behind the library was the immunoSEQ multiplex PCR assay. For the multiplex PCR, a mixture combining 60 forward primers for TCR Vbeta segments and 13 reverse primers for TCR Jbeta segments was used. A multiplex PCR assay on genomic DNA amplified the CDR3 region of rearranged TCR beta genes. The Illumina HiSeq System was used to sequence the amplified TCR beta libraries as 87-base-pair reads. The published analysis was carried out like this. A later analysis tallied about 77 million unique TCR beta chains across the 660 or so repertoires, and approximately 12 million of those chains were shared by two or more donors. A nearest-neighbor algorithm error-corrected the raw reads and collapsed the reads into unique sequences, merging closely related sequences to remove PCR and sequencing errors. To assign V, D and J gene segments, CDR3 sequences were aligned to IMGT reference sequences. Each retained sequence needed at least a six-nucleotide match to both a V gene segment and a J gene segment. A rearrangement counted as productive if the CDR3 had no stop codons and remained in frame with V and J, and every other rearrangement counted as non-productive. CDR3 was defined by IMGT convention, running from the second conserved V-encoded cysteine to the conserved J-encoded phenylalanine. The earlier analysis of about 620 of the donors excluded sequences that lacked an unambiguous match to a single V gene segment. An earlier analysis of 587 of the donors called V segments functional above 56.7% productive rearrangements and segregating when the between-donor standard deviation exceeded 5%. A statistical classification framework was developed to diagnose cytomegalovirus status using the catalog of TCR beta chain sequences. V and J gene assignment, in a later analysis, came from comparing TCR nucleotide sequences with IMGT/GENE-DB human TR gene sequences. The TCRdist pipeline was used in a later analysis to assign CDR3 sequences and most-parsimonious VDJ recombination scenarios. A later analysis defined each TCR beta chain by its CDR3 amino acid sequence plus V-gene family, and excluded reads lacking a unique V-gene family. A later analysis removed 550 to 650 highly shared, low-generation-probability nucleotide sequences to deal with suspected cross-contamination and a sequencing artifact. In a later analysis, a clonal expansion index for each public chain was calculated from normalized within-repertoire ranks of inferred template counts. Generation probabilities in a later analysis came from a VDJ recombination model fitted to out-of-frame rearrangements, and those results were checked against IGoR. Hypergeometric tests were used in a later analysis to score TCR-TCR, TCR-HLA and TCR-CMV co-occurrence, with a repertoire-size bias correction applied to the TCR pairs. To estimate false discovery rates, a later analysis permuted the HLA or CMV assignments 20 times. In a later analysis, co-occurring TCRs were grouped using DBSCAN, and TCRdist sequence similarity was added for clustering within HLA-allele-positive subsets. For co-occurrence clustering, repertoires with fewer than 30,000 or more than 120,000 public chains were excluded, along with roughly 5 repertoires with anomalous nucleotide sharing. What TCRdb holds here is the immuneACCESS table cut down to in-frame rearrangements. Part of the clones is not present; checked against another copy, under half of the missing clones reflect an unresolved V gene, and the others are unexplained. The V and J calls and clone size are taken from that table; D and trimming were inferred from the DNA. This sample's listing comprises 150,000 or so clones. 1.5% to 2% of the sample is held by the ten biggest clonotypes.

V and J lose 4 bases and 2 bases, and a span of 12 bases separates them. The CDR3 starts with the cysteine, ends with the phenylalanine, and has 13 residues. Here the CDR3 DNA is all that survives: 39 bases in frame from base 1. The germline V gene (reference sequence) supplies CDR1 GTSNPN and CDR2 SVGIG. The V gene is TRBV30 and the J gene is TRBJ2-7; the D gene is possibly TRBD1, with 5 bases matching. This TCR was recovered from a woman between 40 and 55 years old in good health and CMV-seropositive. The sequenced material came from PBMCs. This receptor carries the CDR3 CAWMAGIPYEQYF. The DNA sequence is as follows: TGTGCCTGGATGGCAGGGATTCCCTACGAGCAGTACTTC.